This T cell receptor beta chain appears in the sequencing data of a study of early T cells in non-severe SARS-CoV-2 infection. Study at large: Sequencing was performed on bulk RNA from unsorted whole blood, leaving chains unpaired.

Germline values: CDR1 SGHTA, CDR2 FQGTGA. This CDR3 has 15 residues. Losses at the gene ends were 5 bases for V and 2 bases for J; bases not matched to a gene: 5. This clonotype came up a few times. Its antigen is currently unknown. Attachment of unique molecular identifiers to individual cDNA molecules was performed. Via MiXCR, TCRdb re-called the 5' RACE reads, giving one row per CDR3 protein. The sample includes about 71,000 distinct CDR3 sequences, about an eighth seen only once; the top ten take around 2.9%. Findings and caveats of the study: A preference for anti-spike CD8 responses marked VDJdb matching, which missed private and CD4 specificities.

The source was whole blood, collected at baseline. This TCR was sampled from an adult who was a healthcare worker with PCR-confirmed SARS-CoV-2 infection or an uninfected control (not recorded which). The rearrangement links TRBV7-3 to TRBJ2-3, with 9 bases that match TRBD2. The chain's CDR3 is CASSPSGVNTDTQYF. Here the CDR3 DNA reads TGTGCCAGCAGCCCTAGCGGGGTGAACACAGATACGCAGTATTTT.